This passage covers 4 T cell receptor beta chains from one sample sequenced in a study of neurological immune-mediated disorders (dated by TCRdb to about 2019). The method behind the library was 5' RACE. Sequencing instrument: Illumina HiSeq 2500. TCRdb redid the processing of the public reads, applying fastp at Q25 and MiXCR, and retained in-frame beta chains. Rows merge per CDR3 protein into single entries with the most common DNA and genes. The sample records more than 25,000 distinct CDR3 sequences, under 25% of which are singletons. The ten biggest clones cover about 32% of the sample. Sequences were obtained from CD4+ T cells from blood. All receptors derive from a man over 45 with HTLV-1-associated myelopathy (HAM/TSP).

The CDR3: CASSDGGIYGYTF. The CDR3 DNA follows: TGCGCCAGCAGCGACGGGGGCATCTATGGCTACACCTTC. The J gene is TRBJ1-2, the V gene TRBV4-1; D is possibly TRBD1 (6 bases). Germline V gives CDR1 MGHRA, CDR2 YSYEKL. V lost 5 bases and J lost 4, with 11 bases in between. The CDR3 sequence is 13 residues long.

This chain links TRBV21-1 with TRBJ1-4; the table names TRBD1, a call not compared with the DNA. TRBV21-1 is a pseudogene. This CDR3 region has 16 residues. The CDR3 loop reads CASSRWDRATNEKLFF. CDR3 DNA sequence: TGTGCCAGCAGCAGGTGGGACAGGGCAACTAATGAAAAACTGTTTTTT.

V is TRBV7-8 and J is TRBJ1-5; 7 bases map to TRBD1. The DNA end is more similar to TRBJ2-3, so the J call may be wrong. The CDR3 is 17 amino acids. The germline CDR1 and CDR2 sequences are SGHVS and FQNEAQ. The CDR3 DNA follows: TGTGCCAGCAGCTTAGTGTGGGACAGCCACCGTCATCAGCCCCAGTATTTT. It is translated as CASSLVWDSHRHQPQYF.

This clonotype was detected many times. The J gene is TRBJ2-7, the V gene TRBV6-1; 10 nucleotides line up with TRBD2. Germline trimming cut 4 bases from V and 7 bases from J; bases unmatched to any gene: 10. The CDR3 is made up of 15 amino acids. CDR1 and CDR2 from the germline V gene are MNHNS and SASEGT. In DNA form, the CDR3 reads TGTGCCAGCAGTGGGACTAGCGGCGGCTTGGGGGAGCAGTACTTC. Its translation is CASSGTSGGLGEQYF.